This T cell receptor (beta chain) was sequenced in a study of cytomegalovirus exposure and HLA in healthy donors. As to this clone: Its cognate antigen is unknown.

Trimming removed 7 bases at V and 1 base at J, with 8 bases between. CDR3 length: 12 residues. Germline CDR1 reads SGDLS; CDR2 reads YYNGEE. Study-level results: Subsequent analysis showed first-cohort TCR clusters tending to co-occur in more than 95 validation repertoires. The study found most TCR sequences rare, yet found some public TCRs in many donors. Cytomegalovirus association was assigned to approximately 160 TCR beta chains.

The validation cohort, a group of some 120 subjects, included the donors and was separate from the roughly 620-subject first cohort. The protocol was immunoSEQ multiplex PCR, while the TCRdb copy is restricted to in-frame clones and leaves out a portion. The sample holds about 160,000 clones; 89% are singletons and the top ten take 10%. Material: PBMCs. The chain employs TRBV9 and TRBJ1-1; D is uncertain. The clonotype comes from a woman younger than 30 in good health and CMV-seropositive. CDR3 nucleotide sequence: TGTGCCAGCGGGTCGGGGAACACTGAAGCTTTCTTT. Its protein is CASGSGNTEAFF.